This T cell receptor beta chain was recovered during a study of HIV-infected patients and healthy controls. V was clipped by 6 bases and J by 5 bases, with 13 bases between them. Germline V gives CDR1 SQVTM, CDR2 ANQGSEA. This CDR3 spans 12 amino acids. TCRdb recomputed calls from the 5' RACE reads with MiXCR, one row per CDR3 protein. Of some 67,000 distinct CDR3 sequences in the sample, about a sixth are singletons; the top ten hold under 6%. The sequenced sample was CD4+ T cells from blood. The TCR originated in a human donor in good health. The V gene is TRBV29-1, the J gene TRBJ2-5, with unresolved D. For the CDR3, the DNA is TGCAGCGTGAACCTGAATAGCGAGACCCAGTACTTC. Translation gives CSVNLNSETQYF.